The 9 T cell receptor beta chains presented below share a single source sample, sequenced in a study of Ad26.COV2.S vaccination and SARS-CoV-2 variants. Treatment here: roughly 19 received Ad26.COV2.S at low or high dose, single or two shots; about 5 received placebo; per-sample allocation not given. The samples date from day 63 after the first vaccine or placebo injection. TCRdb's table, derived via immunoSEQ multiplex PCR, lists solely in-frame clones and lacks some. The sample lists 350,000 to 400,000 clones, roughly 90% seen once, with 1.5% to 2% in the top ten. The material sequenced was peripheral blood, taken in a trial of Ad26.COV2.S vaccine versus placebo. The receptor source for this set is a person between 18 and 65 years old who received the Ad26.COV2.S COVID-19 vaccine or a placebo.

The chain is built from TRBV5-4 and TRBJ2-3, with D possibly matching TRBD2 (5 bases). Germline CDR1 SGHNT, CDR2 YYREEE (reference sequence). Deletions cut 0 bases from V and 1 base from J, with 9 bases between. The length of the CDR3 is 15 residues. CDR3 sequence reads: CASSLEAGRTDTQYF. The CDR3 DNA is TGTGCCAGCAGCTTGGAGGCGGGCCGCACAGATACGCAGTATTTT.

The chain employs TRBV5-1 and TRBJ2-1, with TRBD2 matching over 15 bases. The CDR3 contains 22 residues. Germline V CDR1 and CDR2: SGHRS, YFSETQ. V was clipped by 5 bases and J by 5 bases; unmatched bases: 23. CDR3 in amino acids: CASSQPRSGTSGRPGNHNEQFF. DNA of the CDR3: TGCGCCAGCAGTCAACCGAGATCCGGGACTAGCGGGAGGCCAGGAAACCACAATGAGCAGTTCTTC.

V usage is TRBV5-1 and J usage is TRBJ2-2, with unresolved D. The CDR3 has 16 residues. V lost 0 bases and J lost 4, with 13 bases in between. CDR1 SGHRS and CDR2 YFSETQ come from the germline V gene. The CDR3 sequence is CASSLDIKSGTGELFF. The CDR3 DNA is TGCGCCAGCAGCTTGGATATTAAGTCCGGCACCGGGGAGCTGTTTTTT.

This clone has only one observation. This sequence joins TRBV7-2 and TRBJ1-2; D might be TRBD1 (5 bases). Germline CDR1 is SGHTA and CDR2 is FQGNSA. The CDR3 is 12 amino acids. V was pared by 5 bases and J by 6 bases, with 10 bases between. DNA of the CDR3: TGTGCCAGCAGCCAATTGGGGCATGGCTACACCTTC. Amino acid sequence: CASSQLGHGYTF.

The chain uses TRBV5-1 and TRBJ2-7; D may be TRBD1 or TRBD2 (5 bases each). The V and J ends lost 4 bases and 0 bases respectively, with 14 bases between them. Germline V CDR1 and CDR2: SGHRS, YFSETQ. CDR3 size: 15 residues. The chain's CDR3 is CASSPGPVSSYEQYF. For the CDR3, the DNA is TGCGCCAGCAGCCCGGGACCTGTGAGCTCCTACGAGCAGTACTTC. The full variable domain, with the rest looked up from reference TRBV5-1 and TRBJ2-7, is KAGVTQTPRYLIKTRGQQVTLSCSPISGHRSVSWYQQTPGQGLQFLFEYFSETQRNKGNFPGRFSGRQFSNSRSEMNVSTLELGDSALYLCASSPGPVSSYEQYFGPGTRLTVT.

There are a few counts of this clone. The CDR3 loop is CASRRTTNEKLFF. The CDR3 nucleotides are TGTGCCAGCCGTAGAACAACTAATGAAAAACTGTTTTTT. The rearrangement uses TRBV2 and TRBJ1-4, with D unclear. V lost 8 bases, J lost 0 bases, and 7 bases lay in between. The CDR3 totals 13 residues. Germline loops: CDR1 SNHLY, CDR2 FYNNEI.

The rearrangement links TRBV19 to TRBJ2-7; D remains unclear. CDR1 and CDR2 from the germline V gene are LNHDA and SQIVND (reference sequence). The CDR3 has 14 amino acids. The V gene lost 5 bases and the J gene lost 4 bases, with 15 bases spanning the gap. CDR3: CASSPFSLGYEQYF. The CDR3 nucleotides read TGTGCCAGTAGTCCCTTCTCCCTCGGGTACGAGCAGTACTTC.

This rearrangement joins TRBV7-8 to TRBJ2-7; 9 bases line up with TRBD1. J lost 3 bases, V lost 5 bases, and 14 bases had no gene match. The germline CDR1 and CDR2 sequences are SGHVS and FQNEAQ. The CDR3 runs 17 residues. The CDR3 here is CASSAGTGFNIGYEQYF. Here the CDR3 DNA reads TGTGCCAGCAGCGCCGGGACAGGGTTCAACATTGGCTACGAGCAGTACTTC.

This chain uses TRBV15 with TRBJ2-1; D might be TRBD1 (5 bases). CDR1 is LNHNV and CDR2 is YYDKDF in the germline V gene (reference sequence). CDR3 length: 13 amino acids. Deletions cut 4 bases from V and 8 bases from J, with 12 bases between. The CDR3 DNA reads TGTGCCACCAGCACGGCTGAAGGGGATGAGCAGTTCTTC. Its protein is CATSTAEGDEQFF.